Here is one T cell receptor (beta chain) with its context. Its antigen is unknown. Sorted-subset replicate PCR reactions contained 200 ng DNA, corresponding to about 30,000 T cell genomes. The method was immunoSEQ multiplex PCR; TCRdb's version includes in-frame clones alone and lacks a portion of them. The sample contains some 1.5 million clones, around 98% of which appear only once. The CDR3 is 10 residues long. The V gene's germline CDR1 is SQVTM and CDR2 ANQGSEA. V was pared by 4 bases and J by 8 bases, with 6 bases between. The sample originates from a study of shared clonotypes between healthy human individuals. Regarding the study as a whole: The study found lower generation probabilities in non-shared clonotypes than in those shared by all four donors.

Sequenced material: naive CD4+ T cells sorted from blood. The subset denotes: CD45RA+ positively selected. The rearrangement links TRBV29-1 to TRBJ2-1; D not certain. The sequence derives from a man aged 25-45 years in good health. The CDR3 spells CSVAFDEQFF. The CDR3 region has the DNA TGCAGCGTTGCTTTCGATGAGCAGTTCTTC.